What follows are 31 T cell receptor beta chains derived from one specimen sequenced in a study of shared T cell receptors in the human thymus. Assay: immunoSEQ multiplex PCR; the TCRdb copy retains only in-frame clones and omits some. The data contain hundreds of thousands of clones, over 75% of them singletons. The same data also went into a second study, on human thymus T cells.

Sequencing was done on a sample of thymocytes. Every receptor here comes from a girl in the first two years of life with a congenital heart defect.

V usage is TRBV6-5 and J usage is TRBJ2-1; no clear D. CDR3 length equals 15 residues. Trimming pared 2 bases from V and 6 bases from J, leaving 14 bases between. Germline assignment: CDR1 MNHEY and CDR2 SVGAGI. CDR3 nucleotides: TGTGCCAGCAGTTACGACCACTGGGCCTCCAATGAGCAGTTCTTC. Its translation is CASSYDHWASNEQFF.

The chain employs TRBV7-2 and TRBJ2-3; D gene unclear. Per the germline V gene, CDR1 is SGHTA and CDR2 is FQGNSA. The CDR3 is made up of 17 amino acids. Trimming pared 1 base from V and 1 base from J, leaving 15 bases between. The CDR3 DNA reads TGTGCCAGCAGCTTAGTGAAATCTCGGTCTGGCACAGATACGCAGTATTTT. Protein sequence: CASSLVKSRSGTDTQYF.

This chain uses TRBV6-6 with TRBJ1-5; 10 bases are shared with TRBD1. The CDR3 length is 16 residues. Germline CDR1 reads MNHNY; CDR2 reads SVGAGI (reference sequence). J was trimmed by 6 bases and V by 3 bases; bases with no gene match: 8. The CDR3 sequence: CASSYRTGGGGQPQHF. The CDR3 DNA sequence: TGTGCCAGCAGTTATCGGACAGGGGGTGGAGGTCAGCCCCAGCATTTT.

Of note for this clone: This CDR3 is also generated by other DNA sequences in the sample. The chain employs TRBV29-1 and TRBJ2-5, with 11 bases matching TRBD1. Germline assignment: CDR1 SQVTM and CDR2 ANQGSEA. The ends lost 4 bases at V and 5 bases at J; junction bases unmatched: 3. This CDR3 contains 13 residues. Here the CDR3 DNA reads TGCAGCGTTGGGACAGGGGGCGGGGAGACCCAGTACTTC. Translated, it gives CSVGTGGGETQYF.

In this sample, this clone turned up once. The rearrangement uses TRBV6-1 and TRBJ1-5, with D perhaps matching TRBD1 (6 bases). The CDR3 has 13 amino acids. CDR1 and CDR2 (germline): MNHNS, SASEGT. Trimming took off 2 bases at V and 7 bases at J, with 9 bases between the two ends. CDR3 sequence (DNA): TGTGCCAGCAGTGAAACAGGGCTACAGCCCCAGCATTTT. Residues: CASSETGLQPQHF.

This sequence joins TRBV2 and TRBJ2-2; 7 positions agree with TRBD1. Germline CDR1 reads SNHLY; CDR2 reads FYNNEI. The CDR3 sequence is 17 residues long. J was trimmed by 5 bases and V by 0 bases; bases with no gene match: 9. CDR3 nucleotide sequence: TGTGCCAGCAGTGAAGCGGACAGGTCGAGTTCAACCGGGGAGCTGTTTTTT. It codes for CASSEADRSSSTGELFF.

CDR3 coding DNA: TGTGCCAGCAGTGGAACCAGGGTTTGGCCCTCTGGGGCCAACGTCCTGACTTTC. Translating gives CASSGTRVWPSGANVLTF. The chain is built from TRBV6-1 and TRBJ2-6; D possibly corresponds to TRBD1 (5 bases). V was clipped by 4 bases and J by 0 bases, with 16 bases between them. Germline values: CDR1 MNHNS, CDR2 SASEGT. The CDR3 contains 18 residues.

The V gene is TRBV15, the J gene TRBJ1-5; no clear D gene. In germline, CDR1 is LNHNV, CDR2 YYDKDF (reference sequence). V lost 4 bases and J 2 bases, leaving 21 bases between the germline ends. This CDR3 is 18 amino acids long. This CDR3 is CATSILKLKQMGNQPQHF. The CDR3 DNA reads as TGTGCCACCAGCATTCTCAAATTAAAACAGATGGGCAATCAGCCCCAGCATTTT.

This clone has just a few counts. CDR3 DNA: TGTGCCAGCAGCTTGACTAGTCGCTCCTACAATGAGCAGTTCTTC. This encodes CASSLTSRSYNEQFF. The J gene is TRBJ2-1, the V gene TRBV7-8; a weak D match, TRBD2 (6 bases). This CDR3 is 15 amino acids long. Germline V gene data show CDR1 as SGHVS and CDR2 as FQNEAQ. V lost 3 bases and J 0 bases, leaving 9 bases between the germline ends.

This sequence joins TRBV5-1 and TRBJ2-7; 7 bases are shared with TRBD1. CDR3 length: 14 amino acids. V trimming: 2 bases; J trimming: 2 bases; junction bases outside the gene matches: 4. CDR1 is SGHRS and CDR2 is YFSETQ in the germline V gene. The CDR3 sequence is CASSLTGAPYEQYF. The CDR3 DNA is TGCGCCAGCAGCTTAACAGGGGCTCCCTACGAGCAGTACTTC. The whole variable domain, filled in from reference TRBV5-1 and TRBJ2-7, reads KAGVTQTPRYLIKTRGQQVTLSCSPISGHRSVSWYQQTPGQGLQFLFEYFSETQRNKGNFPGRFSGRQFSNSRSEMNVSTLELGDSALYLCASSLTGAPYEQYFGPGTRLTVT.

This clone was picked up a small number of times. An end of the junction does not agree with germline; a read error may underlie this. The rearrangement uses TRBV7-2 and TRBJ2-7; 7 bases fit TRBD2. This CDR3 has 13 amino acids. The germline V gene encodes CDR1 SGHTA and CDR2 FQGNSA. The CDR3 region is CASSPKNNAGVHF. CDR3 bases: TGTGCCAGCAGCCCTAAAAACAACGCGGGGGTTCACTTC.

The chain combines TRBV23-1 with TRBJ2-5; perhaps TRBD2 as D (6 bases). TRBV23-1 is an open reading frame, and its role is uncertain. V lost 7 bases to trimming and J lost 3 bases, with 18 bases between them. This CDR3 has 15 residues. The CDR3 here is CASTNEGDFEETQYF. CDR3 in DNA: TGCGCCAGCACCAACGAAGGGGACTTCGAAGAGACCCAGTACTTC.

V and J are TRBV9 and TRBJ2-2, with no clear D. The CDR3 covers 17 residues. Germline CDR1 and CDR2: SGDLS and YYNGEE. The ends were cut back, 0 bases at V and 0 bases at J, with 12 bases in the middle. The CDR3 coding sequence is TGTGCCAGCAGCGTAGTTAGAGGCACAACGAACACCGGGGAGCTGTTTTTT. Encoded protein: CASSVVRGTTNTGELFF.

This clone appeared a single time. V usage is TRBV5-4 and J usage is TRBJ2-3; D is unclear. CDR1 and CDR2 (germline): SGHNT, YYREEE (reference sequence). This CDR3 contains 17 residues. The V end was cut by 0 bases, the J end by 10 bases, with 24 bases between. The CDR3 here is CASSLASLVPFRSAQYF. The CDR3 nucleotides are TGTGCCAGCAGCTTGGCGTCGCTAGTCCCTTTCCGTTCAGCGCAGTATTTT.

The chain has TRBV4-3 and TRBJ2-7; the match to TRBD2 covers 8 bases. The length of the CDR3 is 17 residues. Trimming removed 3 bases from V and 0 bases from J; junction bases left unmatched: 10. Germline V gives CDR1 LGHNA, CDR2 YSLEER. The chain's CDR3 is CASSHTSISGGSYEQYF. The CDR3 DNA sequence: TGCGCCAGCAGCCACACTTCCATCAGCGGGGGCTCCTACGAGCAGTACTTC.

The chain is built from TRBV5-5 and TRBJ2-7; TRBD1 agrees at 12 bases. Germline trimming cut 0 bases from V and 0 bases from J; bases unmatched to any gene: 10. Germline lookup yields CDR1 SGHKS and CDR2 YYEKEE (reference sequence). This CDR3 has 19 residues. The chain's CDR3 is CASSLGRDRGLVNSYEQYF. The DNA for the CDR3 is TGTGCCAGCAGCTTGGGCCGGGACAGGGGGCTGGTTAACTCCTACGAGCAGTACTTC.

The gene calls are TRBV10-3 and TRBJ1-2; TRBD1 aligns across 7 bases. CDR1 and CDR2 (germline): ENHRY, SYGVKD. The CDR3 loop spans 15 amino acids. V lost 2 bases to trimming and J lost 1 base; unmatched junction nucleotides: 4. The CDR3 nucleotides read TGTGCCATCAGTGAGCCGGGACAGTTTAACTATGGCTACACCTTC. Encoded protein: CAISEPGQFNYGYTF.

This clone was observed a single time. The V and J genes are TRBV9 and TRBJ1-2; D perhaps matches TRBD1 (6 bases). The CDR3 runs 16 residues. Per the germline V gene, CDR1 is SGDLS and CDR2 is YYNGEE. V was cut by 0 bases and J by 4 bases, with 16 bases left in between. CDR3 in amino acids: CASSVGQGQTGYGYTF. CDR3 DNA sequence: TGTGCCAGCAGCGTAGGTCAGGGGCAGACGGGCTATGGCTACACCTTC.

J is TRBJ1-2 and V is TRBV29-1; weak D call: TRBD1 (5 bases). Trimming cost V 4 bases and J 1 base, with 16 bases left between them. CDR1 is SQVTM, CDR2 ANQGSEA, per germline. CDR3 length: 15 amino acids. The CDR3: CSVVTVPGVNYGYTF. The CDR3 DNA reads as TGCAGCGTTGTGACCGTCCCGGGGGTTAACTATGGCTACACCTTC.

This chain joins TRBV4-3 and TRBJ2-1, with D possibly matching TRBD1 (6 bases). CDR3 length equals 15 residues. With 4 bases removed from V and 7 bases from J, the gap between germline ends came to 17 bases. Germline V gives CDR1 LGHNA, CDR2 YSLEER. The CDR3 nucleotides are TGCGCCAGCAGCCCGAAAATGGCAGGGGAGAATGAGCAGTTCTTC. Translation gives CASSPKMAGENEQFF.

A few counts support this clone. The rearrangement links TRBV14 to TRBJ2-7, with 8 bases lining up with TRBD1. Germline V CDR1 and CDR2: SGHDN, FVKESK. The CDR3 has 15 amino acids. The J segment lost 2 bases and the V segment lost 0 bases, leaving 3 bases of the junction unmatched. CDR3 DNA sequence: TGTGCCAGCAGCCAAGATCAGGGGGCAACCTACGAGCAGTACTTC. This encodes CASSQDQGATYEQYF.

This rearrangement joins TRBV2 to TRBJ2-5; 9 nucleotides line up with TRBD1. The CDR3 contains 16 residues. Per germline, CDR1 SNHLY and CDR2 FYNNEI. With 6 bases clipped from V and 5 bases from J, the junction kept 13 bases outside the gene matches. CDR3: CASRNTPGQGMETQYF. In DNA form, the CDR3 reads TGTGCCAGCAGAAATACACCGGGACAGGGAATGGAGACCCAGTACTTC. The full variable domain, completed using reference TRBV2 and TRBJ2-5, is EPEVTQTPSHQVTQMGQEVILRCVPISNHLYFYWYRQILGQKVEFLVSFYNNEISEKSEIFDDQFSVERPDGSNFTLKIRSTKLEDSAMYFCASRNTPGQGMETQYFGPGTRLLVL.

The V call is TRBV5-4, the J call TRBJ2-7; 8 bases match TRBD1. V was clipped by 3 bases and J by 2 bases; unmatched bases: 10. The CDR3 covers 16 residues. The germline CDR1 and CDR2 sequences are SGHNT and YYREEE (reference sequence). The CDR3 loop reads CASSSPDRGEAYEQYF. The CDR3 DNA follows: TGTGCCAGCAGCTCACCAGACAGGGGTGAAGCCTACGAGCAGTACTTC. Full variable domain (outside the CDR3, taken from reference TRBV5-4 and TRBJ2-7): ETGVTQSPTHLIKTRGQQVTLRCSSQSGHNTVSWYQQALGQGPQFIFQYYREEENGRGNFPPRFSGLQFPNYSSELNVNALELDDSALYLCASSSPDRGEAYEQYFGPGTRLTVT.

V gene TRBV6-5 combines with J gene TRBJ1-2; TRBD1 matches 8 bases. CDR3 size: 14 residues. Germline V gene data show CDR1 as MNHEY and CDR2 as SVGAGI. The trim removed 6 bases at V and 2 bases at J, leaving 5 bases unmatched. The CDR3 sequence: CASRERTGNYGYTF. For the CDR3, the DNA is TGTGCCAGCAGGGAAAGGACAGGGAACTATGGCTACACCTTC.

This chain connects TRBV4-3 to TRBJ2-7, with D possibly matching TRBD1 (6 bases). V was cut by 2 bases and J by 4 bases, with 9 bases left in between. Germline assignment: CDR1 LGHNA and CDR2 YSLEER. The length of the CDR3 is 13 residues. CDR3 DNA: TGCGCCAGCAGCCAAACCACAGGGTACGAGCAGTACTTC. It yields the protein CASSQTTGYEQYF.

V gene TRBV2 combines with J gene TRBJ2-2; 15 nucleotides line up with TRBD2. CDR3 length: 18 residues. V lost 9 bases to trimming and J lost 0 bases; unmatched junction nucleotides: 8. CDR1 SNHLY and CDR2 FYNNEI come from the germline V gene. CDR3 protein: CASGGTSGGYANTGELFF. CDR3 nucleotides: TGTGCCAGTGGAGGGACTAGCGGGGGGTACGCGAACACCGGGGAGCTGTTTTTT.

J is TRBJ1-2 and V is TRBV6-5, with 8 positions matching TRBD1. The CDR3 has 13 amino acids. Germline V gene lookup returns CDR1 MNHEY and CDR2 SVGAGI. V shed 5 bases and J 8 bases; nucleotides not matched to a gene: 7. The CDR3 loop reads CASSLDRERGYTF. Here the CDR3 DNA reads TGTGCCAGCAGTCTGGACAGGGAACGGGGCTACACCTTC.

The chain's CDR3 is CASRPGQTVNTEAFF. The CDR3 region has the DNA TGTGCCAGCAGGCCCGGACAGACGGTTAACACTGAAGCTTTCTTT. V is TRBV28 and J is TRBJ1-1, with D maybe TRBD1 (6 bases). The length of the CDR3 is 15 residues. Germline V gives CDR1 MDHEN, CDR2 SYDVKM. Trimming removed 6 bases from V and 2 bases from J, with 16 bases in between.

This clone was observed a handful of times. The chain couples TRBV5-4 to TRBJ2-5; 7 nucleotides match TRBD2. Germline CDR1 reads SGHNT; CDR2 reads YYREEE (reference sequence). The CDR3 is 13 amino acids. V gave up 4 bases and J gave up 5 bases; unmatched junction bases: 5. The DNA for the CDR3 is TGTGCCAGCAGCCTGGGGAGGGCGGAGACCCAGTACTTC. It translates to CASSLGRAETQYF.

The chain combines TRBV6-1 with TRBJ2-5; TRBD1 agrees at 8 bases. V dropped 1 base and J dropped 5; count of bases not matched to a gene: 15. CDR1 and CDR2 (germline): MNHNS, SASEGT. The CDR3 extends over 18 amino acids. CDR3 region: CASSEGRTGKRVPETQYF. The CDR3 region has the DNA TGTGCCAGCAGTGAAGGTAGGACAGGGAAACGAGTACCGGAGACCCAGTACTTC.

The chain has TRBV4-1 and TRBJ1-1, with 9 nucleotides matching TRBD1. The V gene's germline CDR1 is MGHRA and CDR2 YSYEKL. Trimming took 4 bases from V and 1 from J; bases not matched to a gene: 16. The CDR3 runs to 19 residues. The CDR3 region is CASSRSYLDGTGTNTEAFF. Written as DNA, the CDR3 is TGCGCCAGCAGCCGCAGCTACCTGGACGGGACAGGGACGAACACTGAAGCTTTCTTT.